This T cell receptor (beta chain) was sequenced in a study of cytomegalovirus exposure and HLA in healthy donors. Study-level findings and limits: Per published accounts, TCR beta sequences correctly predicted the HLA-A and HLA-B alleles of most subjects. The investigators catalogued 150 to 200 TCR beta chains as cytomegalovirus-associated.

In its sample, this clone was seen a few times. What it binds is unknown. PCR amplification relied on 60 Vbeta primers (plus 13 Jbeta primers). Assay: immunoSEQ multiplex PCR; the TCRdb copy retains only in-frame clones and omits some. The data hold about 150,000 clones, with roughly 80% observed a single time. The CDR3 length is 15 residues. CDR1 is MNHNS, CDR2 SASEGT, per germline. The V and J ends lost 9 bases and 5 bases, in that order; junction bases with no gene match: 9. The receptor comes from a man in his fifties or sixties in good health and CMV-seropositive. Specimen: PBMCs. The rearrangement uses TRBV6-1 and TRBJ1-5, with 11 nucleotides matching TRBD1. This CDR3 reads CASEDRGRVDQPQHF. The CDR3 region has the DNA TGTGCCAGTGAGGACAGGGGGCGGGTTGATCAGCCCCAGCATTTT.